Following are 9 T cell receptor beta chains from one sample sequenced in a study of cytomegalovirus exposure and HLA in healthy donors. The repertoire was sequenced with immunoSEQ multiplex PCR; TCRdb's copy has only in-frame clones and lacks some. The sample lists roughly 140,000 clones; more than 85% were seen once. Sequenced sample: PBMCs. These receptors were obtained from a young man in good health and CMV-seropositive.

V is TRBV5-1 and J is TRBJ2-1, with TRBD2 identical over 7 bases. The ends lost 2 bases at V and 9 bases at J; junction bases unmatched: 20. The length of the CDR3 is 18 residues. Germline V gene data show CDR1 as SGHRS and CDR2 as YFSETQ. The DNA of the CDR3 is TGCGCCAGCAGCTTATGGTTTTGGCGGGAGTCCATTTTGTCTGAGCAGTTCTTC. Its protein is CASSLWFWRESILSEQFF.

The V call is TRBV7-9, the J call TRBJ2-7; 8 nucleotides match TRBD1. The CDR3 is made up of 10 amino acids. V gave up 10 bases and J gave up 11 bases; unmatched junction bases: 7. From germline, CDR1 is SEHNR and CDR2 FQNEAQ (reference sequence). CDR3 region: CATAATGEYF. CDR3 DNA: TGTGCCACCGCGGCGACAGGGGAGTACTTC.

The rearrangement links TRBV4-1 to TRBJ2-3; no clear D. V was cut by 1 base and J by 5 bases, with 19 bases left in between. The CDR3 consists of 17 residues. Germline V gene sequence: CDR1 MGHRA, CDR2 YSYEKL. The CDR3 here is CASSQVSAGVGLDTQYF. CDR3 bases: TGCGCCAGCAGCCAAGTAAGTGCCGGAGTAGGCCTAGATACGCAGTATTTT.

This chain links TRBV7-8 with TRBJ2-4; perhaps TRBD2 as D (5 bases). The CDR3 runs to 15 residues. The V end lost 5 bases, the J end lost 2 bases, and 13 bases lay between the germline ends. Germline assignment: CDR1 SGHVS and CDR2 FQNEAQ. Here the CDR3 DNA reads TGTGCCAGCAGCCTCGTTCGGGGAACCAAAAACATTCAGTACTTC. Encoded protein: CASSLVRGTKNIQYF.

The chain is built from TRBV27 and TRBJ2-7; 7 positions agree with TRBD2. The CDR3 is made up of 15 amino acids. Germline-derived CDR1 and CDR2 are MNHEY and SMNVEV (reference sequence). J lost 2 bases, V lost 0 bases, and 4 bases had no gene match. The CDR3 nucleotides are TGTGCCAGCAGTTTATCGGGGACTACGCCCTACGAGCAGTACTTC. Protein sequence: CASSLSGTTPYEQYF.

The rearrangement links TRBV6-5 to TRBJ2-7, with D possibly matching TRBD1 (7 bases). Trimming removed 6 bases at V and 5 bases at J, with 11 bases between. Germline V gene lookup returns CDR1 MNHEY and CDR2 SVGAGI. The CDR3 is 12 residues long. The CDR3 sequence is CASSQGGDEQYF. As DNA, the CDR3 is TGTGCCAGCAGCCAGGGGGGCGACGAGCAGTACTTC.

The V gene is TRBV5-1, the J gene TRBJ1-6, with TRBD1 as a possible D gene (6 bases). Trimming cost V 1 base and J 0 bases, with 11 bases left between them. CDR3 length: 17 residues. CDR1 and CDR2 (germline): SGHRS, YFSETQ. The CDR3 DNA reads TGCGCCAGCAGCTTGTTCGGACAGAGCTCCTATAATTCACCCCTCCACTTT. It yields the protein CASSLFGQSSYNSPLHF. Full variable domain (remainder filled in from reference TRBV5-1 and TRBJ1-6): KAGVTQTPRYLIKTRGQQVTLSCSPISGHRSVSWYQQTPGQGLQFLFEYFSETQRNKGNFPGRFSGRQFSNSRSEMNVSTLELGDSALYLCASSLFGQSSYNSPLHFGNGTRLTVT.

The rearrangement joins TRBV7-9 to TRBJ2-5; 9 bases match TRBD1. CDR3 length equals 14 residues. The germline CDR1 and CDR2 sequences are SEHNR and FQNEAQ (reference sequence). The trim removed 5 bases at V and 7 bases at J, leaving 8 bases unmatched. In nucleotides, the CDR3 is TGTGCCAGCAGCAACGACAGGGGGTTCGGGACCCAGTACTTC. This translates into CASSNDRGFGTQYF.

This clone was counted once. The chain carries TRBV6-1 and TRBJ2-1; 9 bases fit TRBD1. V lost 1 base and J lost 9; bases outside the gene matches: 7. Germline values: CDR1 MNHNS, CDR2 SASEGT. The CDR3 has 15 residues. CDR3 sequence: CASSEEGTGFGEQFF. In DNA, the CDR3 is TGTGCCAGCAGTGAAGAGGGGACAGGGTTCGGTGAGCAGTTCTTC.